This T cell receptor (beta chain) is from a study of molecular identifiers for immune sequencing clone quantification. MiXCR was run by TCRdb on the PCR reads, yielding one entry per CDR3 protein. The table lists about 510,000 distinct CDR3 sequences, 20% to 25% of them singletons. Study-wide points: The study found clones above 20 RNA copies held over 98% of effector molecules and under 1% in naive cells.

Only a few counts were recorded for this clonotype. Antigen specificity is unknown. Germline assignment: CDR1 SNHLY and CDR2 FYNNEI. The CDR3 is 16 amino acids. After removal of 7 bases from V and 5 bases from J, the junction contained 15 bases not matched to a gene. Naive CD8 sequencing libraries were generated from around 18,000 to 910,000 sorted cells, with 10%, 30% or 50% RNA as input. Source material: naive CD8+ T cells from blood, with Jurkat cell RNA spiked in. The subset: FACS-sorted CD8+CD4-CCR7+CD45RA+ naive T cells. The chain employs TRBV2 and TRBJ1-1, with 8 bases that match TRBD1. The sequence was obtained from a human donor in good health. Some libraries in this study had Jurkat cell RNA spiked in. DNA of the CDR3: TGTGCCAGCATCCTGGAGGCAGGGGGCAGGGGGACTGAAGCTTTCTTT. Encoded protein: CASILEAGGRGTEAFF.